Sequencing of this T cell receptor (beta chain) was carried out in a study of T cell repertoires in cytomegalovirus infection. Overall study context: CMV infection together with matching HLA type was indicated by public TCR beta signatures. Study results and caveats: CMV carriers with the relevant HLA were identified by cumulative public TCR beta family frequency. HLA-C-restricted CMV-specific TCR beta clonotypes were dominant in the ex vivo response.

MiXCR, run by TCRdb on the reads, gives a single entry per CDR3 protein. The table includes around 740,000 distinct CDR3 sequences, roughly 36% detected once. Turning to this clonotype: Its antigen remains unidentified. This may be a read error, as it is one base from a much larger clone.

This TCR was recovered from a human donor in good health (CMV status not recorded). Some clones in this sample may be carry-over from other donors' samples. The sample comprised PBMCs.

This chain's CDR3 is CASSRTAYNEQFF. The DNA for the CDR3 is TGTGCCAGCAGCCGGACAGCCTACAATGAGCAGTTCTTC. V is TRBV7-9 and J is TRBJ2-1, with D perhaps matching TRBD1 (6 bases). Trimming shortened V by 5 bases and J by 2 bases, and 7 bases separated the two germline ends. The germline V gene has CDR1 SEHNR and CDR2 FQNEAQ (reference sequence). This CDR3 has 13 residues.